A selection of T cell receptor beta chains follows, all from one sample in a study of beta chain features in type 1 diabetes. Only in-frame clones appear in the TCRdb table, and some are missing; sequencing was by immunoSEQ multiplex PCR. The table has hundreds of thousands of clones, over 9.5% seen once. The sequencing sample was made of naive CD4+ T cells from blood. The source of these receptors is a woman younger than 30 in good health. Both conserved end residues are part of each CDR3. The D gene is left open where the match is weak. Expanded clones get a size class; other rows say once, few or many, or leave the size out.

clone size	V gene	D gene	J gene	CDR3 DNA	CDR3 protein
few	TRBV6-1	-	TRBJ1-2	TGTGCCAGCAGTGCGTTGGACTCTGCCCCTAACTATGGCTACACCTTC	CASSALDSAPNYGYTF
few	TRBV29-1	TRBD1	TRBJ2-1	TGCAGCGTTGAGCCCGGGACAGGGGGCGCCTACAATGAGCAGTTCTTC	CSVEPGTGGAYNEQFF
-	TRBV21-1	-	TRBJ2-2	TGTGCCAGCAGCAGGTCGGGACAGGGTGGCGCCGGGGAGCTGTTTTTT	CASSRSGQGGAGELFF
few	TRBV5-4	TRBD1	TRBJ2-7	TGTGCCAGCGAAGTGGAATCGACAGGGGTACACGAGCAGTACTTC	CASEVESTGVHEQYF
few	TRBV2	TRBD1	TRBJ1-5	TGTGCCTGCAGGAGGGACAGGAATCAGCCCCAGCATTTT	CACRRDRNQPQHF
few	TRBV30	-	TRBJ1-1	TGTGCCTGGAGTGTAGGGGTCCCGAACACTGAAGCTTTCTTT	CAWSVGVPNTEAFF
-	TRBV5-4	TRBD2	TRBJ2-7	TGTGCCAGCAGCTCGAGCGGGAGGGCCGTTTACGAGCAGTACTTC	CASSSSGRAVYEQYF
-	TRBV6-6	-	TRBJ2-7	TGTGCCAGCAGCCGGGACAACTACGAGCAGTACTTC	CASSRDNYEQYF
many	TRBV4-1	-	TRBJ2-5	TGCGCCAGCAGCCAAAGCCCCCGGGAATCGGAGACCCAGTACTTC	CASSQSPRESETQYF
few	TRBV2	TRBD1	TRBJ1-1	TGTGCCAGCAGTGAAGCTCGGACAGGGTTCACTGAAGCTTTCTTT	CASSEARTGFTEAFF
-	TRBV19	TRBD2	TRBJ2-1	TGTGCCAGTAGTATACTCCAAGCGGGAGGGTTGTACAATGAGCAGTTCTTC	CASSILQAGGLYNEQFF
-	TRBV5-1	TRBD2	TRBJ2-7	TGCGCCAGCAGCCCGGGACTAGCGGGCGTCTACGAGCAGTACTTC	CASSPGLAGVYEQYF
many	TRBV29-1	TRBD1	TRBJ2-7	TGCAGCGCCGGACAGGGGGACGAGCAGTACTTC	CSAGQGDEQYF
few	TRBV6-1	-	TRBJ2-3	TGTGCCAGCAGTGAATCAGGGTCAGGCACAGATACGCAGTATTTT	CASSESGSGTDTQYF
-	TRBV28	TRBD2	TRBJ2-7	TGTGCCAGCAGTGCGACTAGCGGGGTGTCCTACGAGCAGTACTTC	CASSATSGVSYEQYF